The 21 T cell receptor beta chains given below trace back to one sample, sequenced in a study of neurological immune-mediated disorders. Using its own MiXCR run on the 5' RACE reads, TCRdb lists one record per CDR3 protein. Here the sample spans fewer than 65,000 distinct CDR3 sequences, more than 4% being singletons. Material: PBMCs. The receptors were sampled from a man over 45 with multiple sclerosis.

This clonotype was detected ten times or more. This sequence joins TRBV5-1 and TRBJ2-1; D may be TRBD1 (6 bases). Germline-derived CDR1 and CDR2 are SGHRS and YFSETQ. Trimming removed 1 base at V and 2 bases at J, with 13 bases between. The CDR3 has 16 residues. CDR3 amino acids: CASSLRWDTAYNEQFF. As DNA, the CDR3 is TGCGCCAGCAGCTTGAGGTGGGACACTGCCTACAATGAGCAGTTCTTC.

The gene calls are TRBV5-1 and TRBJ2-7; 7 bases fit TRBD1. Trimming at V came to 0 bases and at J to 1 base, leaving 4 bases not matched to a gene. Germline V lookup: CDR1 SGHRS, CDR2 YFSETQ. This CDR3 comprises 15 residues. CDR3 loop: CASSLGPGGSYEQYF. The CDR3 DNA follows: TGCGCCAGCAGCTTGGGTCCAGGGGGATCCTACGAGCAGTACTTC. Complete variable domain (other parts from reference TRBV5-1 and TRBJ2-7): KAGVTQTPRYLIKTRGQQVTLSCSPISGHRSVSWYQQTPGQGLQFLFEYFSETQRNKGNFPGRFSGRQFSNSRSEMNVSTLELGDSALYLCASSLGPGGSYEQYFGPGTRLTVT.

This clonotype was observed many times. The chain recombines TRBV29-1 with TRBJ2-1, with 9 bases fitting TRBD1. Germline CDR1 SQVTM, CDR2 ANQGSEA. V lost 3 bases to trimming and J lost 7 bases; unmatched junction nucleotides: 7. The CDR3 length is 14 residues. The CDR3, as DNA: TGCAGCGTTGACCGGACAGGGGCCAGAAATGAGCAGTTCTTC. It encodes CSVDRTGARNEQFF.

This clonotype was found a few times. V and J are TRBV27 and TRBJ2-7; D uncertain. This CDR3 region has 18 residues. Germline CDR1 and CDR2: MNHEY and SMNVEV (reference sequence). V lost 4 bases to trimming and J lost 2 bases, with 24 bases between them. CDR3 sequence (DNA): TGTGCCAGCAGTTCCCCCAGGCCAGGACCGTACAACCCCTACGAGCAGTACTTC. Its protein is CASSSPRPGPYNPYEQYF.

This clonotype was counted ten times or more. V is TRBV4-2 and J is TRBJ1-1, with unresolved D. The V and J ends lost 4 bases and 7 bases respectively, with 19 bases between them. This CDR3 spans 15 amino acids. The germline V gene has CDR1 LGHNA and CDR2 YNFKEQ. In nucleotides, the CDR3 is TGTGCCAGCAGCCGACACAGAACGTTGGCCCGTGAAGCTTTCTTT. As protein: CASSRHRTLAREAFF.

This clonotype was picked up many times. This chain links TRBV29-1 with TRBJ2-7; D remains unclear. Trimming took 3 bases from V and 3 from J, leaving 9 bases between them. CDR3 length equals 12 residues. The germline V gene encodes CDR1 SQVTM and CDR2 ANQGSEA. CDR3 sequence reads: CSVETADYEQYF. The CDR3 DNA reads as TGCAGCGTTGAGACGGCGGACTACGAGCAGTACTTC.

This clonotype occurred many times. The CDR3 DNA reads TGTGCCAGCAGCCAAGATGGCCGGGGGGCCAGCACAGATACGCAGTATTTT. Its translation is CASSQDGRGASTDTQYF. V gene TRBV4-2 combines with J gene TRBJ2-3, with D tentatively TRBD2 (7 bases). V shed 0 bases and J shed 0 bases, with 13 bases lying between them. The germline CDR1 and CDR2 sequences are LGHNA and YNFKEQ. The CDR3 consists of 17 residues.

A few counts support this clonotype. The chain couples TRBV5-1 to TRBJ2-7; D gene unclear. CDR1 SGHRS and CDR2 YFSETQ come from the germline V gene. The CDR3 runs 12 residues. Trimming shortened V by 3 bases and J by 6 bases, and 10 bases separated the two germline ends. The CDR3 is CASSSNPGEQYF. CDR3 nucleotides: TGCGCCAGCAGCTCGAACCCGGGCGAGCAGTACTTC.

This clonotype has a count of ten or more. V gene TRBV7-9 combines with J gene TRBJ2-7, with TRBD1 matching over 9 bases. Losses at the gene ends were 3 bases for V and 3 bases for J; bases not matched to a gene: 9. The CDR3 extends over 16 amino acids. The germline V gene has CDR1 SEHNR and CDR2 FQNEAQ (reference sequence). The CDR3 coding sequence is TGTGCCAGCAGCTTCACAGGGGGCGACAGAAACTACGAGCAGTACTTC. As protein: CASSFTGGDRNYEQYF.

This sequence joins TRBV14 and TRBJ2-7; no reliable D call. The CDR3 loop spans 15 amino acids. Germline V gene sequence: CDR1 SGHDN, CDR2 FVKESK. The V end was cut by 4 bases, the J end by 4 bases, with 17 bases between. The CDR3 DNA reads as TGTGCCAGCAGCCCCTTCGAGTCGCTACCATACGAGCAGTACTTC. Protein: CASSPFESLPYEQYF.

Only a few counts were recorded for this clonotype. Relative to the germline gene, one junction end is altered; a read error may explain this. This chain joins TRBV20-1 and TRBJ1-6; D ambiguous. This CDR3 is built from 16 residues. Per the germline V gene, CDR1 is DFQATT and CDR2 is SNEGSKA (reference sequence). CDR3 region: CSARFANPDVGSPLNF. As DNA, the CDR3 is TGCAGTGCTAGATTTGCCAACCCAGACGTAGGTTCACCCCTCAACTTT.

This clonotype was found many times. The chain has TRBV5-1 and TRBJ2-2; a possible D gene is TRBD1 (6 bases). Germline values: CDR1 SGHRS, CDR2 YFSETQ. The CDR3 has 16 amino acids. V lost 3 bases and J lost 1, with 13 bases in between. The CDR3 protein is CASSWGPGWNTGELFF. The CDR3 region has the DNA TGCGCCAGCAGCTGGGGGCCAGGATGGAACACCGGGGAGCTGTTTTTT. The full variable domain, with the rest looked up from reference TRBV5-1 and TRBJ2-2, is KAGVTQTPRYLIKTRGQQVTLSCSPISGHRSVSWYQQTPGQGLQFLFEYFSETQRNKGNFPGRFSGRQFSNSRSEMNVSTLELGDSALYLCASSWGPGWNTGELFFGEGSRLTVL.

This clonotype was counted at least ten times. V gene TRBV2 combines with J gene TRBJ2-1, with unresolved D. V was pared by 7 bases and J by 9 bases, with 13 bases between. CDR3 length: 12 amino acids. Per germline, CDR1 SNHLY and CDR2 FYNNEI. The CDR3 DNA sequence: TGTGCCAGCAATGGTCGGCTTACTGAGCAGTTCTTC. Translated, it gives CASNGRLTEQFF.

This clonotype has a count of ten or more. The gene calls are TRBV29-1 and TRBJ1-4; TRBD1 is a possible D gene (5 bases). The CDR3 has 11 amino acids. Trimming stripped 5 bases from V and 10 bases from J, with 11 bases between. Germline assignment: CDR1 SQVTM and CDR2 ANQGSEA. CDR3 sequence: CSVSTDRKLFF. CDR3 DNA sequence: TGCAGCGTTAGCACCGACAGAAAACTGTTTTTT.

This clonotype occurred many times. This chain connects TRBV7-8 to TRBJ2-7; TRBD2 might be the D (6 bases). The ends were cut back, 5 bases at V and 5 bases at J, with 16 bases in the middle. Germline lookup yields CDR1 SGHVS and CDR2 FQNEAQ. The CDR3 consists of 14 residues. The CDR3 region has the DNA TGTGCCAGCAGCCTCCGTCGCGCTAGCGACGAGCAGTACTTC. Protein: CASSLRRASDEQYF.

The table lists this clonotype with a few counts. The V and J genes are TRBV6-5 and TRBJ2-2, with 10 bases that match TRBD2. J lost 7 bases, V lost 0 bases, and 8 bases had no gene match. CDR1 MNHEY and CDR2 SVGAGI come from the germline V gene. This CDR3 has 17 residues. DNA of the CDR3: TGTGCCAGCAGTTACTCGGGGATAGCGGGAGGTCACGGGGAGCTGTTTTTT. Its translation: CASSYSGIAGGHGELFF.

In this sample, this clonotype turned up many times. The V gene is TRBV6-5, the J gene TRBJ2-2, with 7 bases that match TRBD1. The CDR3 is 15 amino acids. The germline gives CDR1 MNHEY, CDR2 SVGAGI. V gave up 6 bases and J gave up 6 bases; unmatched junction bases: 10. The CDR3 is CASRSTGQFPGELFF. The DNA for the CDR3 is TGTGCCAGCAGGAGCACGGGACAGTTCCCCGGGGAGCTGTTTTTT.

This clonotype came up a few times. The CDR3 is CASSQYTGVSYNEQFF. The CDR3 region has the DNA TGTGCCAGCAGCCAGTATACAGGGGTATCCTACAATGAGCAGTTCTTC. V usage is TRBV7-8 and J usage is TRBJ2-1; 7 nucleotides line up with TRBD1. In germline, CDR1 is SGHVS, CDR2 FQNEAQ. Losses at the gene ends were 5 bases for V and 1 base for J; bases not matched to a gene: 8. The CDR3 contains 16 residues.

This clonotype was seen at least ten times. The V and J genes are TRBV5-1 and TRBJ1-3; D call uncertain. Germline V lookup: CDR1 SGHRS, CDR2 YFSETQ. The CDR3 consists of 10 residues. The V and J ends lost 2 bases and 10 bases respectively, with 4 bases between them. For the CDR3, the DNA is TGCGCCAGCAGCTTTTTAACCATATATTTT. Its protein is CASSFLTIYF.

This clonotype occurred many times. This rearrangement joins TRBV29-1 to TRBJ2-7; tentative D call: TRBD2 (6 bases). V lost 7 bases and J lost 7, with 26 bases in between. This CDR3 has 15 amino acids. CDR1 is SQVTM, CDR2 ANQGSEA, per germline. CDR3 bases: TGCAGCGCCTTCCACGGGGTGGGAACGGAGGGGGAGCAGTACTTC. Protein: CSAFHGVGTEGEQYF.

On this clonotype itself: Since a much larger clone is just one base distant, this may be a read error. The chain combines TRBV20-1 with TRBJ1-5, with D perhaps matching TRBD1 (5 bases). The CDR3 is 13 residues long. CDR1 DFQATT and CDR2 SNEGSKA come from the germline V gene (reference sequence). The CDR3: CSASPRGNQPQNF. CDR3 nucleotide sequence: TGCAGTGCTAGCCCCCGGGGGAATCAGCCCCAGAATTTT.